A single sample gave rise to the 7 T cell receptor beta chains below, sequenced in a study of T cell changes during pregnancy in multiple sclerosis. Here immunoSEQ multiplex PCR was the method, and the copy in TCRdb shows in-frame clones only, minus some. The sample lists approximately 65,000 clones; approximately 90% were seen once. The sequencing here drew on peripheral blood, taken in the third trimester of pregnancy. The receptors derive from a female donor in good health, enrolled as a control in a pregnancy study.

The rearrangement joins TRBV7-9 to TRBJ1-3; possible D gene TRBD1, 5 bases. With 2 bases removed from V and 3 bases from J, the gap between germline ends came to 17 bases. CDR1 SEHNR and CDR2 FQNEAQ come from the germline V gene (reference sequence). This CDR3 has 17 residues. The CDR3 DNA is TGTGCCAGCAGCTTACCCTCAGCGCGACAGAATGGAAACACCATATATTTT. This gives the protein CASSLPSARQNGNTIYF.

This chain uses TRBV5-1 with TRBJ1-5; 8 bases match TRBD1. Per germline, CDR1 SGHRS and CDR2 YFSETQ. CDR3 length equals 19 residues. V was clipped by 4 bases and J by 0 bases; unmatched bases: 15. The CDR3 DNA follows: TGCGCCAGCAGCCCGGGGACAGGTGTTATGAGTGGTAGCAATCAGCCCCAGCATTTT. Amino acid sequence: CASSPGTGVMSGSNQPQHF.

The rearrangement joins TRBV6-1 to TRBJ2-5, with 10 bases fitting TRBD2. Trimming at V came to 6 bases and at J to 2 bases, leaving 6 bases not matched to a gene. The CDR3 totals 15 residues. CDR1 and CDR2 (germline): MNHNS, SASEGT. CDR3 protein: CASRATSGEQETQYF. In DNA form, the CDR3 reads TGTGCCAGCAGGGCAACTAGCGGGGAACAAGAGACCCAGTACTTC.

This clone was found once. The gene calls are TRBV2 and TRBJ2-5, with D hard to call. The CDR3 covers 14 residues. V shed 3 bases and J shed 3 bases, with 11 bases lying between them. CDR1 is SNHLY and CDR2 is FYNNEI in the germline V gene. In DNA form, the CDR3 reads TGTGCCAGCAGTGAGGCTTCCTTAAAAGAGACCCAGTACTTC. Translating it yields CASSEASLKETQYF.

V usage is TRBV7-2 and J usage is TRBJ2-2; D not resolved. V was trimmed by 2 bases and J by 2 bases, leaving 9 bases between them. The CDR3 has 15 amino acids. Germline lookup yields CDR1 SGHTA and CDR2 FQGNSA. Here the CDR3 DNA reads TGTGCCAGCAGCTTAAGACTTCCCAACACCGGGGAGCTGTTTTTT. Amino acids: CASSLRLPNTGELFF.

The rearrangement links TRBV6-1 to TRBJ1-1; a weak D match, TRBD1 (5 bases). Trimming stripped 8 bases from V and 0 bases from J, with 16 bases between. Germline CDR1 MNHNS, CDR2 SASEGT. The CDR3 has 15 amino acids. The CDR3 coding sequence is TGTGCCAGCTCACGCGGGATGGGGCTGAACACTGAAGCTTTCTTT. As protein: CASSRGMGLNTEAFF.

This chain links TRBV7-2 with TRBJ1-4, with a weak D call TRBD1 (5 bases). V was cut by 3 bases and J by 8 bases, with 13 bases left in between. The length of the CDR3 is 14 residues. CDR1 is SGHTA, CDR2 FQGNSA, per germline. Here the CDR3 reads CASSFLQGGEKLFF. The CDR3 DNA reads TGTGCCAGCAGCTTCTTGCAGGGAGGGGAAAAACTGTTTTTT.